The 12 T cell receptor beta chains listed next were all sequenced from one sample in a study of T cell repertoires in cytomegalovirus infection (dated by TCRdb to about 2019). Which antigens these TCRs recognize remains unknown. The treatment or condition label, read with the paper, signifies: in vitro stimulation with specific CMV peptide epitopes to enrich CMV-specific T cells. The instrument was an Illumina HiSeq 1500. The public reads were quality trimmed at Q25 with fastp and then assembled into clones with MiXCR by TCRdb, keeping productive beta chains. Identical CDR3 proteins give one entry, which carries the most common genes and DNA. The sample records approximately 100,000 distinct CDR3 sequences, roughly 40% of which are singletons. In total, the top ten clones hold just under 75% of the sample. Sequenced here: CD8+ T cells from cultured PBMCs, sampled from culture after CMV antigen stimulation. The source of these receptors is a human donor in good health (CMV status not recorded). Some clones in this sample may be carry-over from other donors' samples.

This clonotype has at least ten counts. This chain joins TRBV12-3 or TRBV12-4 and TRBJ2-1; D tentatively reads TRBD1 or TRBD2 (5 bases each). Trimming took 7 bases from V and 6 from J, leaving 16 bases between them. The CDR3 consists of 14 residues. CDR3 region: CASTSGAPSNEQFF. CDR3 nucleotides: TGTGCCAGCACCTCCGGGGCACCCAGCAATGAGCAGTTCTTC.

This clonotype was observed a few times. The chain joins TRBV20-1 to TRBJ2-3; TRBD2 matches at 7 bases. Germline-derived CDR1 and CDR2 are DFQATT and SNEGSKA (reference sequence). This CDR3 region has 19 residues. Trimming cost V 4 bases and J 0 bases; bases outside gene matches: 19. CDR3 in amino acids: CSATGILTSDRASTDTQYF. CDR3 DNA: TGCAGTGCTACCGGAATACTCACTAGCGACAGAGCTAGCACAGATACGCAGTATTTT.

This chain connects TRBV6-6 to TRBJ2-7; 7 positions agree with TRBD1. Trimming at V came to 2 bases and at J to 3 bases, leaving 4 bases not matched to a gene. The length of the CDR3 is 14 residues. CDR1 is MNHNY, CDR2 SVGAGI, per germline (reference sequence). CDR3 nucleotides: TGTGCCAGCAGTTACGCCCAGGGGGTCTACGAGCAGTACTTC. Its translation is CASSYAQGVYEQYF.

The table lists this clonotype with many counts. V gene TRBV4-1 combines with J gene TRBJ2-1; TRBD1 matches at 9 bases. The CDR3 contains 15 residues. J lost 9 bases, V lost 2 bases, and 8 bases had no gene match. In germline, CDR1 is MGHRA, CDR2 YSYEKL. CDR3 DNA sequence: TGCGCCAGCAGCCAATCGGGACAGGGACATTTTGAGCAGTTCTTC. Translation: CASSQSGQGHFEQFF.

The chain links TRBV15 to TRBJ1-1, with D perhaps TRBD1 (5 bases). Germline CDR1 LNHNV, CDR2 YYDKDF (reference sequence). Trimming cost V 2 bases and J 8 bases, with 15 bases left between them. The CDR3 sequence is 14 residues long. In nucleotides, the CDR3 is TGTGCCACCAGCAGATACCGGGACTCTGAGGAAGCTTTCTTT. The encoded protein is CATSRYRDSEEAFF.

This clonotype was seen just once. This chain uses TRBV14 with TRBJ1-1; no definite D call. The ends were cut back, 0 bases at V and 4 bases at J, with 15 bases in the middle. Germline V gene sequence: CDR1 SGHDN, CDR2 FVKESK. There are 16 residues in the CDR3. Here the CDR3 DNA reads TGTGCCAGCAGCCAAGATCCACGTTGGGCGGGCACTGAAGCTTTCTTT. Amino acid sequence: CASSQDPRWAGTEAFF.

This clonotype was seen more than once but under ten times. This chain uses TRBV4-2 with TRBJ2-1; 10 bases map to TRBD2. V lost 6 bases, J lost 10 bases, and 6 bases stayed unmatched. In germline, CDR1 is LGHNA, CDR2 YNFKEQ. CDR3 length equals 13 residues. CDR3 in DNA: TGTGCCAGCAGGAGCGGGGGGGGTGTGGAGCAGTTCTTC. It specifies CASRSGGGVEQFF.

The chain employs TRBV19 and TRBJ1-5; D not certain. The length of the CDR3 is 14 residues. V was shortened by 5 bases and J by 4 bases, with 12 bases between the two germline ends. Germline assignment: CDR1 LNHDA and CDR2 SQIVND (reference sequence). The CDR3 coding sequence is TGTGCCAGTAGTCTGCTTTCTTCTAATCAGCCCCAGCATTTT. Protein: CASSLLSSNQPQHF.

In DNA, the CDR3 is TGTGCCAGCACCGAAAATCGAAATGAGCAGTTCTTC. Its protein is CASTENRNEQFF. The V gene is TRBV6-5, the J gene TRBJ2-1; D ambiguous. V gave up 7 bases and J gave up 7 bases, with 11 bases separating them. CDR1 and CDR2 from the germline V gene are MNHEY and SVGAGI. This CDR3 has 12 amino acids.

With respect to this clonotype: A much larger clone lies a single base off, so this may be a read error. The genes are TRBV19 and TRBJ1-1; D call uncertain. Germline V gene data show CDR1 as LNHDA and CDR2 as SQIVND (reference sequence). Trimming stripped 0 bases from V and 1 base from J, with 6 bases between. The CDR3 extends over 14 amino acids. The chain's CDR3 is CASSIDRTNTEAFF. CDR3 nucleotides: TGTGCCAGTAGTATAGATCGGACGAACACTGAAGCTTTCTTT.

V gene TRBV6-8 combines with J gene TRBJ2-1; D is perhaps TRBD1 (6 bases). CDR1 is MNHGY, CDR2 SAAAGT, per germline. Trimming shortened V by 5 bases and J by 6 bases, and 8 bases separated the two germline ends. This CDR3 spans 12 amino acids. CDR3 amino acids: CASSQDSNEQFF. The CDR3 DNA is TGTGCCAGCAGTCAGGACAGCAATGAGCAGTTCTTC.

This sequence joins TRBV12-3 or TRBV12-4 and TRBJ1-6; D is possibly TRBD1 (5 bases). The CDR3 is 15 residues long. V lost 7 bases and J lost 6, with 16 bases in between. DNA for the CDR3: TGTGCCAGCACTACCCGGGACGGACTTAATTCACCCCTCCACTTT. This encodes CASTTRDGLNSPLHF.